Detailed here is one TCR beta chain. As yet, its antigen is unknown. These data belong to a study of a mutant IDH1 vaccine in newly diagnosed glioma. The wider study: Patients got radiotherapy, temozolomide, or both beforehand, and most got both.

TCRdb's copy holds only in-frame clones and misses some; the assay was immunoSEQ multiplex PCR. The data contain fewer than 55,000 clones, about 86% of them singletons. The CDR3 runs 18 residues. The V gene's germline CDR1 is SGDLS and CDR2 YYNGEE. Trimming at V came to 3 bases and at J to 0 bases, leaving 14 bases not matched to a gene. Sample time point: week 35, safety follow-up. Every vaccination contained 300 ug of the mutant IDH1 20-mer peptide and was paired with topical imiquimod. The chain recombines TRBV9 with TRBJ1-1; TRBD1 matches 7 bases. The source was PBMCs, collected from a glioma patient whose treatment included an IDH1 peptide vaccine. The receptor comes from a middle-aged woman with glioma. Some clones in this sample may be carry-over from other donors' samples. CDR3 sequence: CASSANPTGYEMNTEAFF. Here the CDR3 DNA reads TGTGCCAGCAGCGCCAACCCGACAGGGTATGAGATGAACACTGAAGCTTTCTTT.